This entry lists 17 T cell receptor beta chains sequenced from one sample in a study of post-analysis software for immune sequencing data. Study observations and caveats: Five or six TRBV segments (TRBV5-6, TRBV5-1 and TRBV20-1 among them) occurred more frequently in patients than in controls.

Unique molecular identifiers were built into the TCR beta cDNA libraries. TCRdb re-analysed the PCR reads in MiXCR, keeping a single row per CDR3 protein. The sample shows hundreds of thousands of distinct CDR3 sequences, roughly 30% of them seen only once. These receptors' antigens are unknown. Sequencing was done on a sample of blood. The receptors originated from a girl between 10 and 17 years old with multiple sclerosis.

The CDR3 region has the DNA TGCGCCAGCAGCCAAGATCTTGCAGCGGGTGGTTTAGGTAATGAGCAGTTCTTC. This encodes CASSQDLAAGGLGNEQFF. The chain recombines TRBV4-3 with TRBJ2-1, with D possibly TRBD2 on 6 matching bases. The V gene lost 0 bases and the J gene lost 7 bases, with 22 bases spanning the gap. Looked up from germline, CDR1 is LGHNA and CDR2 is YSLEER. The CDR3 extends over 18 amino acids.

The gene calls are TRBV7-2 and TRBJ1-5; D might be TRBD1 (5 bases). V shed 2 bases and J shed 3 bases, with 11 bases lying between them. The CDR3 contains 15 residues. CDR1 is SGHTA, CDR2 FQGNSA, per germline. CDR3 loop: CASSLSGGDNQPQHF. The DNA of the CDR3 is TGTGCCAGCAGCTTATCGGGAGGGGACAATCAGCCCCAGCATTTT.

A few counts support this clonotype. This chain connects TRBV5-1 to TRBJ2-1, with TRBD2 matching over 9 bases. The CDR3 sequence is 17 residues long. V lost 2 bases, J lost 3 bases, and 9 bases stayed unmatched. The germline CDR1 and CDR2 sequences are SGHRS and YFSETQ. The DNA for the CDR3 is TGCGCCAGCAGCTTAGTTAGCGGGAGATGGGGCTACAATGAGCAGTTCTTC. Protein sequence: CASSLVSGRWGYNEQFF.

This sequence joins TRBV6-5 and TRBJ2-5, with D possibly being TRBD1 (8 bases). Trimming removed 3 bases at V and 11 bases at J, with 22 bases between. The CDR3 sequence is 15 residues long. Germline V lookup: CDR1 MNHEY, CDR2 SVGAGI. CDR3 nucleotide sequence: TGTGCCAGCAGTTATCACAGGGGGGGGTACAATGAGCAGTACTTC. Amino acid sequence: CASSYHRGGYNEQYF.

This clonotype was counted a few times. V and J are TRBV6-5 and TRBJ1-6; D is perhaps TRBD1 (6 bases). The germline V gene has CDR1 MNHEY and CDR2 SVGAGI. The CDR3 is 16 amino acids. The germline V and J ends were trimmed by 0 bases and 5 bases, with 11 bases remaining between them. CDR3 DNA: TGTGCCAGCAGTTACTCGGGGGGGCAGGATAATTCACCCCTCCACTTT. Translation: CASSYSGGQDNSPLHF.

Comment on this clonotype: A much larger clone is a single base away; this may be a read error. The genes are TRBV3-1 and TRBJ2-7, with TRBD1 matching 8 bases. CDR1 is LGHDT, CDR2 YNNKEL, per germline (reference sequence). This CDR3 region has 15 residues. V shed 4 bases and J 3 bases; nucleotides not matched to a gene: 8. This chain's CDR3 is CASSPVTGTGYEQYF. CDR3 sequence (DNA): TGTGCCAGCAGCCCAGTCACCGGGACAGGCTACGAGCAGTACTTC.

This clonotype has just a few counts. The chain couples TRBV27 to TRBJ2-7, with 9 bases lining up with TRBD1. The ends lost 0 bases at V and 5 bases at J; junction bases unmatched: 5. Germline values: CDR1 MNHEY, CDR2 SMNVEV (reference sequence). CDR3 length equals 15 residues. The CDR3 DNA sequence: TGTGCCAGCAGTTTATCGGGGACAGGGATCAACGAGCAGTACTTC. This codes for CASSLSGTGINEQYF.

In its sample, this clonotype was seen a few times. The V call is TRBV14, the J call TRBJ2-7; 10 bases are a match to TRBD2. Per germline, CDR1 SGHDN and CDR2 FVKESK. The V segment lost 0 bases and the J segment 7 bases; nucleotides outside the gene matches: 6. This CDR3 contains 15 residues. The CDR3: CASSQDRLAGAEQYF. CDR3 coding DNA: TGTGCCAGCAGCCAAGATCGGCTAGCGGGAGCTGAGCAGTACTTC.

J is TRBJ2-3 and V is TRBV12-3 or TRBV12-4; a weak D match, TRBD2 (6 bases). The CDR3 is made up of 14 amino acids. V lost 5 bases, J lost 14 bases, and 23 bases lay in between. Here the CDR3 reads CASSQTHRDSLPYF. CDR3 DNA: TGTGCCAGCAGTCAAACGCACCGGGACTCCTTGCCGTATTTT.

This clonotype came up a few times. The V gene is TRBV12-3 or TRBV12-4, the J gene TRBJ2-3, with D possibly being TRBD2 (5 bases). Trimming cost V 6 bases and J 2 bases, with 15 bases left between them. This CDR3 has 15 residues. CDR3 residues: CASRRGLFTTDTQYF. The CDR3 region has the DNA TGTGCCAGCAGGAGAGGACTCTTCACCACAGATACGCAGTATTTT.

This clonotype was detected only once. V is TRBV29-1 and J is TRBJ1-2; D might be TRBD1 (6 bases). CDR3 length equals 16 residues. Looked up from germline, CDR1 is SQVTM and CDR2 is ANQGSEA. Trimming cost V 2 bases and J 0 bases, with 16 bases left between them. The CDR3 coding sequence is TGCAGCGTTGAACTGACACTCGGGACAACTAACTATGGCTACACCTTC. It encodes CSVELTLGTTNYGYTF.

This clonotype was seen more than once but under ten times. The CDR3 here is CASSLAIQGGTEAFF. In nucleotides, the CDR3 is TGTGCCAGCAGCTTAGCTATACAGGGCGGCACTGAAGCTTTCTTT. The chain carries TRBV7-9 and TRBJ1-1; tentative D call: TRBD1 (6 bases). Germline lookup yields CDR1 SEHNR and CDR2 FQNEAQ (reference sequence). The CDR3 totals 15 residues. V was clipped by 0 bases and J by 4 bases, with 12 bases between them.

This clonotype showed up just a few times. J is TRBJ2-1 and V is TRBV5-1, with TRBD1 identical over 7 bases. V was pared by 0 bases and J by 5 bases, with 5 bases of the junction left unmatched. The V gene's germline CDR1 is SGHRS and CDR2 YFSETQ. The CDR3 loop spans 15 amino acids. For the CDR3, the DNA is TGCGCCAGCAGCTTGGTGGGACAGAGGAACAATGAGCAGTTCTTC. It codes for CASSLVGQRNNEQFF.

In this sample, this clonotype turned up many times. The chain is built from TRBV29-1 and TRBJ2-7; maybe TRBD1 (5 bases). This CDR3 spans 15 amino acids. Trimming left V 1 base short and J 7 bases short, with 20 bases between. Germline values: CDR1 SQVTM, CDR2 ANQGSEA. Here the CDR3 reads CSVEVQAAGLGEQYF. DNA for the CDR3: TGCAGCGTTGAAGTGCAGGCGGCAGGGTTGGGAGAGCAGTACTTC.

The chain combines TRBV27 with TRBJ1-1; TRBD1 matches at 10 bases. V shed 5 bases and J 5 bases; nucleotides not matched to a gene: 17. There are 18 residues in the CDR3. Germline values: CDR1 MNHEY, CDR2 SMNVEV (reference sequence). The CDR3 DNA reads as TGTGCCAGCAGTAGCCTGACGAGACAGGGGGCTTTAGGGACTGAAGCTTTCTTT. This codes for CASSSLTRQGALGTEAFF.

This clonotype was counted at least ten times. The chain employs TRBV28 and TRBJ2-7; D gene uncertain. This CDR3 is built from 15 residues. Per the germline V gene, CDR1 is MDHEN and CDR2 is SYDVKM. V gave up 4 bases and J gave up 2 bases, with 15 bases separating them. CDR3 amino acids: CASSSPPRFTYEQYF. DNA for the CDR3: TGTGCCAGCAGTTCCCCCCCCAGGTTTACCTACGAGCAGTACTTC.

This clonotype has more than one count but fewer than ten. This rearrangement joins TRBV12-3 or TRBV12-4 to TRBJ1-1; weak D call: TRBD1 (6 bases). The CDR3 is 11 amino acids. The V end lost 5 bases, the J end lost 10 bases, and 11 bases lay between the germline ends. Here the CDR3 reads CASSNRQAAFF. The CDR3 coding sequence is TGTGCCAGCAGTAATAGACAGGCAGCTTTCTTT.